This TCR beta chain was captured by sequencing in a study of metastatic and nonmetastatic thyroid tumors. Through MiXCR, TCRdb re-clonotyped the PCR reads. The repertoire consists of approximately 65,000 clones, with roughly 4% occurring once and the leading ten covering 20% to 25%. No patient had received any treatment before thyroid surgery. The length of the CDR3 is 15 residues. V lost 6 bases, J lost 2 bases, and 16 bases lay in between. Germline V gene lookup returns CDR1 MNHEY and CDR2 SVGEGT. The source material was blood. This sequence was found in a female donor with papillary thyroid cancer or a benign thyroid nodule (not recorded which). Some clones in this sample may be carry-over from other donors' samples. The rearrangement uses TRBV6-2 or TRBV6-3 and TRBJ1-2, with no clear D. The CDR3 nucleotides read TGTGCCAGCAGACCCCCAGGTCTGGGGAACTATGGCTACACCTTC. Its translation: CASRPPGLGNYGYTF.